This TCR beta chain is drawn from a study of blood T cells in healthy people across ages (dated by TCRdb to about 2015). About the investigation overall: Template switching captured roughly one uniquely barcoded TCR beta cDNA molecule per two T cells in model experiments. For two donors (one aged 18 to 29 and one aged 80 or older), the study analyzed two additional independent replicas of 1 million unique cDNA reads from the same blood draw. To avoid experimental bias, donors of different ages were randomly spread across the sequencing lanes. To track age-related changes in TCR beta repertoire diversity, the study relied on deep sequencing normalized with unique cDNA molecular identifiers. The donors were divided into four age groups: young (average approximately 15 years), middle-aged (about 40), aged (approximately 62) and long-lived (roughly 82). Study-level results and caveats: The long-lived group showed more naive CD4+ T cells, fewer expanded clones and increased TCR diversity than the aged group, suggesting age selection. Since profiling was done on bulk unsorted PBMCs, naive and antigen-experienced compartments could not be conclusively compared. As age increased, observed TCR beta diversity per million T cells dropped in a roughly linear way, and a significant reduction was already evident by age roughly 36. Observed TCR beta diversity correlated strongly with the percentage of naive T cells measured by flow cytometry. Estimates of total diversity from one million sequenced T cells were regarded as lower bounds and underestimates. Because donor CMV infection status was unknown, age-related changes in expanded clonotypes were potentially confounded.

From V the trimming removes 6 bases and from J it removes 8 bases, while the gene matches leave 10 bases of the junction unaccounted for. From its cysteine to its phenylalanine, the CDR3 spans 14 amino acids. The only DNA kept is the CDR3, 42 bases in frame from the first base. Reading the germline V gene (reference sequence) gives CDR1 MNHEY and CDR2 SMNVEV. This clonotype was seen a handful of times. Its cognate antigen has yet to be identified. Base quality data are lacking; no much larger clone is found one base away. Systemically healthy Caucasian individuals from Russia, approximately 39 in total and aged roughly 6 to 100 years, were included as donors. About 9.1 milliliters of peripheral blood were collected from each donor into EDTA-treated Vacutainer tubes. PBMCs were isolated by Ficoll-Paque density-gradient centrifugation, with at least 6 million obtained per sample. Trizol reagent was used to extract total RNA from the PBMCs, yielding at least 5.5 micrograms per sample. For every donor, an aliquot of PBMCs went through flow cytometry to measure the percentages of naive CD45RAhigh/CD27high T cells.

The library came from 5' RACE. For sequencing, an Illumina HiSeq 2500 was employed. The second PCR ran for about 6 to 11 cycles and used a J-beta primer mix along with a sample-barcoded 5' primer. A template-switch 5' adaptor carrying 12 random nucleotides introduced a unique molecular identifier onto each TCR beta cDNA molecule. Each sample yielded at least 3 million CDR3-containing paired-end reads. First-strand cDNA synthesis was performed from all RNA using the Mint cDNA synthesis kit, with priming by a TRBC-specific oligonucleotide. Following uracil-DNA glycosylase treatment, a first 18-cycle PCR with universal primers M1SS and BC2_uni_R was performed on all cDNA. The paper's processing steps were these. Normalization of each sample was performed by random selection of 1 million high-quality reads, each carrying a distinct molecular identifier. Reads with shared molecular identifiers were discarded instead of being binned into consensus sequences. MiTCR, set to a Q25 quality threshold and the strictest error-elimination algorithm, was used for CDR3 identification, clonotype clustering and error correction. Lower-bound total TCR beta diversity was estimated with a nonparametric unseen species model using Euler transformation. TCRdb reanalyzed the raw reads on its own, using fastp at Q25 for trimming and MiXCR for clone calling, and kept in-frame beta chains. Each entry is one CDR3 protein sequence, shown with its most common DNA and genes. What appears here as the V and J calls and clone size reflects TCRdb's work, not the paper's. The table for this sample lists roughly 1.6 million distinct CDR3 sequences; 30% to 40% of them were counted only once. The ten largest clones capture 11% of the sample.

The chain employs TRBV27 and TRBJ1-2, with 9 bases in between that match TRBD1. The sample comprised blood. The TCR sequence derives from a woman in her twenties or thirties in good health. The CDR3 region has the sequence CASSLDRGIRGYTF. The DNA sequence follows: TGTGCCAGCAGCCTGGACAGGGGAATTCGGGGCTACACCTTC.